These 18 T cell receptor beta chains originate from one sample sequenced in a study of post-analysis software for immune sequencing data. Study findings and constraints: Among four or five TRBV segments more frequent in patients than controls were TRBV5-6, TRBV5-1 and TRBV20-1.

Researchers reported that TCR beta cDNA libraries carried unique molecular identifiers. Each CDR3 protein is one row after TCRdb ran MiXCR on the PCR reads. The sample lists hundreds of thousands of distinct CDR3 sequences, roughly 27% seen once, with 0.5% to 0.6% in the top ten. For these TCRs, the target antigens are not known. The specimen was blood. The source of these receptors is a girl aged 10 to 17 with multiple sclerosis.

The rearrangement links TRBV15 to TRBJ2-1, with D unclear. Germline CDR1 and CDR2: LNHNV and YYDKDF (reference sequence). CDR3 length: 11 amino acids. The V and J ends lost 1 base and 10 bases respectively, with 5 bases between them. CDR3 DNA sequence: TGTGCCACCAGCAGAGGGGTCGAGCAGTTCTTC. It codes for CATSRGVEQFF.

This clonotype has only a few counts. V usage is TRBV6-2 or TRBV6-3 and J usage is TRBJ2-5; 11 nucleotides match TRBD2. Germline V gives CDR1 MNHEY, CDR2 SVGEGT. The CDR3 contains 19 residues. V shed 5 bases, J shed 6 bases, and the junction held 20 bases outside the gene matches. This CDR3 is CASSTSLVQLAGAFKTQYF. The CDR3 DNA reads TGTGCCAGCAGTACCTCACTCGTCCAACTAGCGGGAGCTTTCAAGACCCAGTACTTC.

The rearrangement links TRBV27 to TRBJ2-7, with 11 bases aligning to TRBD2. The CDR3 has 16 amino acids. Trimming removed 3 bases from V and 4 bases from J; junction bases left unmatched: 8. In germline, CDR1 is MNHEY, CDR2 SMNVEV (reference sequence). The CDR3 spells CASSLTSGDRAYEQYF. The CDR3 region has the DNA TGTGCCAGCAGTTTGACTAGCGGGGACCGGGCATACGAGCAGTACTTC.

The chain joins TRBV29-1 to TRBJ1-2; D remains unclear. Per germline, CDR1 SQVTM and CDR2 ANQGSEA. There are 13 residues in the CDR3. V was trimmed by 6 bases and J by 6 bases, leaving 17 bases between them. Here the CDR3 DNA reads TGCAGCGTAGCTGGAAGGCGCACAGATGGCTACACCTTC. Its protein is CSVAGRRTDGYTF.

This clonotype was counted a few times. V is TRBV4-2 and J is TRBJ1-3; tentative D call: TRBD1 (5 bases). Germline lookup yields CDR1 LGHNA and CDR2 YNFKEQ. The CDR3 is 17 amino acids. V lost 0 bases, J lost 2 bases, and 14 bases lay in between. The CDR3 loop is CASSQDRAAGTGNTIYF. The CDR3 DNA is TGTGCCAGCAGCCAAGATAGGGCGGCAGGGACTGGAAACACCATATATTTT.

The chain's CDR3 is CASSWMGLAGNNEQFF. The CDR3 coding sequence is TGCGCCAGCAGCTGGATGGGACTAGCGGGGAACAATGAGCAGTTCTTC. V usage is TRBV5-1 and J usage is TRBJ2-1; TRBD2 agrees at 13 bases. Germline loops: CDR1 SGHRS, CDR2 YFSETQ. J was trimmed by 5 bases and V by 3 bases; bases with no gene match: 5. The length of the CDR3 is 16 residues. Drawing the rest from reference TRBV5-1 and TRBJ2-1, the complete variable domain is KAGVTQTPRYLIKTRGQQVTLSCSPISGHRSVSWYQQTPGQGLQFLFEYFSETQRNKGNFPGRFSGRQFSNSRSEMNVSTLELGDSALYLCASSWMGLAGNNEQFFGPGTRLTVL.

This clonotype was picked up a small number of times. The chain carries TRBV6-5 and TRBJ2-7; no firm D call. Between the trimmed V and J ends, which lost 6 bases and 2 bases, there was a span of 14 bases. The CDR3 has 14 residues. Germline lookup yields CDR1 MNHEY and CDR2 SVGAGI. The CDR3 region is CASSPGPNTYEQYF. CDR3 sequence (DNA): TGTGCCAGCAGCCCCGGGCCCAACACCTACGAGCAGTACTTC.

V gene TRBV5-6 combines with J gene TRBJ2-7, with D perhaps assigned TRBD1 or TRBD2 (6 bases each). V lost 6 bases and J lost 0, with 19 bases in between. Looked up from germline, CDR1 is SGHDT and CDR2 is YYEEEE. CDR3 length: 16 amino acids. As DNA, the CDR3 is TGTGCCAGCAATCTAGGGGGGCAGCGTCTCTCCTACGAGCAGTACTTC. It is translated as CASNLGGQRLSYEQYF.

This clonotype showed up many times. The chain recombines TRBV7-2 with TRBJ2-1; D not resolved. The V end was cut by 4 bases, the J end by 10 bases, with 8 bases between. The CDR3 runs to 11 residues. Germline V lookup: CDR1 SGHTA, CDR2 FQGNSA. The CDR3 protein is CASSSEMEQFF. CDR3 sequence (DNA): TGTGCCAGCAGCTCAGAAATGGAGCAGTTCTTC.

This clonotype was seen only a few times. This chain links TRBV7-8 with TRBJ2-1, with a tentative D call TRBD2 (7 bases). This CDR3 spans 15 amino acids. V lost 8 bases to trimming and J lost 7 bases, with 21 bases between them. Germline lookup yields CDR1 SGHVS and CDR2 FQNEAQ. CDR3 sequence (DNA): TGTGCCAGCCGGAGGGACGGGGGGCCTGGGAATGAGCAGTTCTTC. Its protein product is CASRRDGGPGNEQFF.

This chain links TRBV6-4 with TRBJ1-5, with D perhaps TRBD1 (6 bases). The CDR3 is 17 amino acids. Per germline, CDR1 MRHNA and CDR2 SNTAGT. Trimming stripped 8 bases from V and 2 bases from J, with 22 bases between. As DNA, the CDR3 is TGTGCCAGCCCAACCCCCGACGGGGGCTGGGGCAATCAGCCCCAGCATTTT. This sequence encodes CASPTPDGGWGNQPQHF.

A few counts support this clonotype. The genes are TRBV20-1 and TRBJ2-1; D assignment may be TRBD1 or TRBD2 (5 bases each). Germline-derived CDR1 and CDR2 are DFQATT and SNEGSKA (reference sequence). The V end was cut by 7 bases, the J end by 3 bases, with 16 bases between. The CDR3 is made up of 14 amino acids. The CDR3 is CSGGSPDYYNEQFF. The CDR3 nucleotides read TGCAGTGGGGGCAGTCCCGACTACTACAATGAGCAGTTCTTC.

This clonotype has more than one count but fewer than ten. J is TRBJ1-2 and V is TRBV24-1; no firm D call. Germline V gene data show CDR1 as KGHDR and CDR2 as SFDVKD. CDR3 length: 11 amino acids. V gave up 6 bases and J gave up 8 bases, with 9 bases separating them. The CDR3 DNA sequence: TGTGCCACCAGTAGCAGCGGGGGCTACACCTTC. It is translated as CATSSSGGYTF.

This clonotype was counted a few times. This rearrangement joins TRBV9 to TRBJ2-5, with D maybe TRBD1 (6 bases). CDR3 length: 15 residues. V dropped 7 bases and J dropped 2 bases, with 18 bases sitting between them. Germline assignment: CDR1 SGDLS and CDR2 YYNGEE. The CDR3 DNA reads TGTGCCAGCGGAGGACAGACTCCCACGCAAGAGACCCAGTACTTC. Its translation: CASGGQTPTQETQYF. Looking up the rest from reference TRBV9 and TRBJ2-5 gives the full variable domain: DSGVTQTPKHLITATGQRVTLRCSPRSGDLSVYWYQQSLDQGLQFLIQYYNGEERAKGNILERFSAQQFPDLHSELNLSSLELGDSALYFCASGGQTPTQETQYFGPGTRLLVL.

The rearrangement uses TRBV29-1 and TRBJ1-2, with D hard to call. Trimming took off 7 bases at V and 1 base at J, with 16 bases between the two ends. The CDR3 has 14 residues. Germline values: CDR1 SQVTM, CDR2 ANQGSEA. DNA for the CDR3: TGCAGCGCCGCCGGAGGGCAATTTAACTATGGCTACACCTTC. Amino acids: CSAAGGQFNYGYTF.

This chain connects TRBV6-6 to TRBJ2-1; 7 bases map to TRBD1. Judging by the DNA end, TRBJ2-7 fits better; the J call may be wrong. Per germline, CDR1 MNHNY and CDR2 SVGAGI (reference sequence). This CDR3 spans 15 amino acids. Here the CDR3 reads CASSYSKGAYNEQYF. The CDR3 DNA reads as TGTGCCAGCAGTTACTCGAAGGGGGCGTACAATGAGCAGTACTTC.

There are a few counts of this clonotype. The gene calls are TRBV5-1 and TRBJ2-2; 7 bases fit TRBD2. The V gene's germline CDR1 is SGHRS and CDR2 YFSETQ. This CDR3 is built from 14 residues. The V gene end was trimmed by 4 bases and the J gene end by 6 bases; junction bases not matched to a gene: 6. CDR3 region: CASSREGTPGELFF. CDR3 sequence (DNA): TGCGCCAGCAGCAGGGAGGGGACCCCCGGGGAGCTGTTTTTT.

V usage is TRBV20-1 and J usage is TRBJ2-1, with D unclear. V lost 5 bases and J lost 8, with 13 bases in between. The CDR3 runs to 12 residues. Germline V gene lookup returns CDR1 DFQATT and CDR2 SNEGSKA (reference sequence). CDR3 coding DNA: TGCAGTGCTCTCAGGACGTCGGATGAGCAGTTCTTC. Its protein is CSALRTSDEQFF.